A selection of T cell receptor beta chains follows, all from one sample in a study of CD8 T cells in ankylosing spondylitis. One entry per CDR3 protein, called by TCRdb with MiXCR from the 5' RACE reads. Of approximately 240,000 distinct CDR3 sequences in the sample, 10% to 13% were seen once. The sample consisted of blood, either unsorted or a sorted T cell fraction (not recorded which). These receptors were taken from a male donor with ankylosing spondylitis or in good health (not recorded which). Both conserved end residues are part of each CDR3. Each record gives: CDR3 DNA, CDR3 protein, V gene, clone size, CDR3 length, J gene, D gene. The D gene is left open where the match is weak. Size tells how often a clone was seen (once, few, many) or the class of an expanded clone, and some rows leave it out.

TGTGCCAGCAGTTTATCGGCTGGGTGGAAGACCCAGTACTTC,CASSLSAGWKTQYF,TRBV27,many,14,TRBJ2-5,NA
TGTGCCAGCAGCCCGGAGGACAGTAACACTGAAGCTTTCTTT,CASSPEDSNTEAFF,TRBV11-3,NA,14,TRBJ1-1,NA
TGCGCCAGCAGCCCACCGGACAGGGAAAGGTTAAGTAGCACCGGGGAGCTGTTTTTT,CASSPPDRERLSSTGELFF,TRBV5-1,many,19,TRBJ2-2,TRBD1
TGTGCCAGCAGCTTTCCCGTAAGCGGGGGCCATTACAATGAGCAGTTCTTC,CASSFPVSGGHYNEQFF,TRBV7-2,many,17,TRBJ2-1,TRBD2
TGCGCCAGCAGCCAAGATCAGACTAGCACCTCAGATACGCAGTATTTT,CASSQDQTSTSDTQYF,TRBV4-1,few,16,TRBJ2-3,TRBD2
TGTGCCAGCTCACCACTTGCAAGGATCACTGAAGCTTTCTTT,CASSPLARITEAFF,TRBV18,NA,14,TRBJ1-1,NA
TGCAGTGCTAGAGCCCACAGCAACTCTGAAGCTTTCTTT,CSARAHSNSEAFF,TRBV20-1,NA,13,TRBJ1-1,NA
TGTGCCAGCAGTTTGGTAGCGGGGTTCGGCTCCTACAATGAGCAGTTCTTC,CASSLVAGFGSYNEQFF,TRBV12-3/TRBV12-4,many,17,TRBJ2-1,TRBD2
TGCAGTGCTAGAGAGACAGGGTGGAATGAGCAGTTCTTC,CSARETGWNEQFF,TRBV20-1,many,13,TRBJ2-1,TRBD1
TGCAGTGCTTACCCTGGGCAGGGGAATGAGCAGTTCTTC,CSAYPGQGNEQFF,TRBV20-1,many,13,TRBJ2-1,NA
TGCAGTGCTGACCACCGGGTGAACACTGAAGCTTTCTTT,CSADHRVNTEAFF,TRBV20-1,many,13,TRBJ1-1,NA
TGCGCCAGCAGCTTGGTTGACTTCAACGAGCAGTACTTC,CASSLVDFNEQYF,TRBV5-1,NA,13,TRBJ2-7,NA
TGTGCCAGCAGTGAAGCGGTACAGGGGGCGTGGGGCTACACCTTC,CASSEAVQGAWGYTF,TRBV6-1,few,15,TRBJ1-2,TRBD1
TGTGCCAGCAGCCTAGTTAACGGGGGGGGCATAAATACGCAGTATTTT,CASSLVNGGGINTQYF,TRBV12-3/TRBV12-4,many,16,TRBJ2-3,TRBD2
TGTGCCAGCAGTCAGACAGGAGCCTCTACGCAGTATTTT,CASSQTGASTQYF,TRBV6-1,many,13,TRBJ2-3,NA
TGCAGTGCAAAGCAAGCCCAGGATAGGGAGACCCAGTACTTC,CSAKQAQDRETQYF,TRBV20-1,many,14,TRBJ2-5,NA
TGTGCCAGCAGCCTCTGGGGGCGCTCCCACCCAGTCAACTATGGCTACACCTTC,CASSLWGRSHPVNYGYTF,TRBV11-2,NA,18,TRBJ1-2,NA
TGCGCCAGCAGCCAAGGTCCAGACATGAACACTGAAGCTTTCTTT,CASSQGPDMNTEAFF,TRBV4-1,many,15,TRBJ1-1,NA
TGTGCCAGCAGCCAAGGTCGGACCAACTCCGGGGGGACCCAGTACTTC,CASSQGRTNSGGTQYF,TRBV3-1,many,16,TRBJ2-5,NA
TGTGCCAGCAGTCCGCTTTTTGCGGGAGGAAGAGGGACGGAGCAGTTCTTC,CASSPLFAGGRGTEQFF,TRBV3-1,many,17,TRBJ2-1,TRBD2
TGTGCCAGCAGAGTCCGGGTCGCACAGAACACCGGGGAGCTGTTTTTT,CASRVRVAQNTGELFF,TRBV12-3/TRBV12-4,many,16,TRBJ2-2,NA
TGCGCCAGCAGTGAAAGTAGAAGTTTCGGGACCCAGTACTTC,CASSESRSFGTQYF,TRBV10-2,NA,14,TRBJ2-5,NA
TGTGCCAGCAGCCAAGATAAGGGGGCCGGGAACACCATATATTTT,CASSQDKGAGNTIYF,TRBV4-2,few,15,TRBJ1-3,TRBD1
TGTGCCAGCAGTGAACCTTTACCCGGACAGGGAGAGGCAGATACGCAGTATTTT,CASSEPLPGQGEADTQYF,TRBV25-1,many,18,TRBJ2-3,TRBD1
TGTGCCAGCAGCCGTGGGCAGAACAATCAGCCCCAGCATTTT,CASSRGQNNQPQHF,TRBV4-2,many,14,TRBJ1-5,NA
TGCGCCAGCAGCCAAGGTGTGACTATCGACTACGCGCAGTACTTC,CASSQGVTIDYAQYF,TRBV4-1,NA,15,TRBJ2-7,NA
TGCAGCGGGGGGGACCCCTCACAGAACACTGAAGCTTTCTTT,CSGGDPSQNTEAFF,TRBV29-1,few,14,TRBJ1-1,NA
TGCGCCAGCAGACAAGACCCTAGCACAGATACGCAGTATTTT,CASRQDPSTDTQYF,TRBV5-1,many,14,TRBJ2-3,NA